The 16 T cell receptor beta chains reported below all come from one sample, sequenced in a study of graft-versus-host responses after intestinal transplantation. Repertoires were generated with immunoSEQ multiplex PCR, while TCRdb's copy carries only in-frame clones and drops some. The sample consists of tens of thousands of clones, approximately 92% of them appearing once. The antigens these receptors bind are not known. Sequenced material: unstimulated CD8+ T cells sorted from spleen or lymph node cells, taken before intestinal transplant. Source of these receptors: a human donor who received an intestinal transplant.

This clone was seen only once. This chain uses TRBV29-1 with TRBJ2-1, with D tentatively TRBD1 (6 bases). The CDR3 runs to 15 residues. CDR1 is SQVTM, CDR2 ANQGSEA, per germline. Trimming took 6 bases from V and 14 from J, leaving 29 bases between them. The CDR3 DNA reads as TGCAGCGTAGTTGGACGGGGACAAAACTCGGCCGGTGAGTTCTTC. It is translated as CSVVGRGQNSAGEFF.

CDR3 in amino acids: CASSIVGGPGTDTQYF. For the CDR3, the DNA is TGTGCCAGTAGTATAGTCGGCGGGCCGGGCACAGATACGCAGTATTTT. The chain employs TRBV19 and TRBJ2-3; D is possibly TRBD2 (5 bases). In germline, CDR1 is LNHDA, CDR2 SQIVND (reference sequence). Trimming stripped 1 base from V and 1 base from J, with 12 bases between. The CDR3 has 16 amino acids.

The chain recombines TRBV6-6 with TRBJ2-7; TRBD1 matches 7 bases. Germline trimming cut 7 bases from V and 1 base from J; bases unmatched to any gene: 10. CDR3 length: 15 amino acids. Germline CDR1 and CDR2: MNHNY and SVGAGI (reference sequence). The chain's CDR3 is CASTLTRTGSYEQYF. In DNA form, the CDR3 reads TGTGCCAGCACCCTCACTCGGACAGGTTCCTACGAGCAGTACTTC.

The chain couples TRBV4-2 to TRBJ2-3; TRBD2 agrees at 12 bases. V trimming: 1 base; J trimming: 5 bases; junction bases outside the gene matches: 7. Germline V gene sequence: CDR1 LGHNA, CDR2 YNFKEQ. The CDR3 contains 17 residues. CDR3 DNA sequence: TGTGCCAGCAGCCAAGGGACTAGCGGGGCATTAAGAGATACGCAGTATTTT. Its translation: CASSQGTSGALRDTQYF.

This clone was seen a handful of times. This chain joins TRBV5-6 and TRBJ1-1; weak D call: TRBD1 (5 bases). Germline CDR1 is SGHDT and CDR2 is YYEEEE. The germline V and J ends were trimmed by 1 base and 6 bases, with 13 bases remaining between them. The CDR3 consists of 14 residues. The CDR3 region is CASSLRRALSEAFF. CDR3 nucleotides: TGTGCCAGCAGCTTGCGCAGGGCCTTATCTGAAGCTTTCTTT.

The chain carries TRBV5-1 and TRBJ2-7; perhaps TRBD2 as D (6 bases). This CDR3 has 13 residues. Per the germline V gene, CDR1 is SGHRS and CDR2 is YFSETQ. V was clipped by 2 bases and J by 3 bases, with 9 bases between them. The CDR3 region has the DNA TGCGCCAGCAGCTTTGGGACTTACTACGAGCAGTACTTC. It codes for CASSFGTYYEQYF.

This chain links TRBV5-6 with TRBJ2-4; TRBD1 aligns across 7 bases. CDR3 length: 14 residues. The ends lost 2 bases at V and 8 bases at J; junction bases unmatched: 7. Germline CDR1 SGHDT, CDR2 YYEEEE. CDR3 coding DNA: TGTGCCAGCAGCTTCGGTCCAGGGGGTGACATTCAGTACTTC. Translated: CASSFGPGGDIQYF.

This rearrangement joins TRBV28 to TRBJ2-7, with TRBD1 matching 9 bases. The CDR3 length is 17 residues. Trimming took 10 bases from V and 0 from J; bases not matched to a gene: 16. Germline CDR1 and CDR2: MDHEN and SYDVKM. CDR3 in amino acids: CATNQEGQGISSYEQYF. In nucleotides, the CDR3 is TGTGCCACCAACCAGGAGGGACAGGGCATTTCCTCCTACGAGCAGTACTTC.

The rearrangement joins TRBV2 to TRBJ1-2, with 9 bases lining up with TRBD1. V shed 3 bases and J 3 bases; nucleotides not matched to a gene: 5. Germline V gene lookup returns CDR1 SNHLY and CDR2 FYNNEI. The CDR3 consists of 15 residues. CDR3: CASSEPRQGDYGYTF. CDR3 sequence (DNA): TGTGCCAGCAGTGAGCCCCGACAGGGGGACTATGGCTACACCTTC.

J is TRBJ2-1 and V is TRBV10-3, with 10 bases identical to TRBD2. CDR1 is ENHRY and CDR2 is SYGVKD in the germline V gene. The CDR3 consists of 17 residues. V was clipped by 4 bases and J by 5 bases; unmatched bases: 11. This chain's CDR3 is CAISVGLAGAGDNEQFF. The CDR3, as DNA: TGTGCCATCAGTGTTGGGCTAGCGGGAGCAGGGGACAATGAGCAGTTCTTC.

The genes are TRBV28 and TRBJ1-6, with 8 bases matching TRBD1. V trimming: 6 bases; J trimming: 0 bases; junction bases outside the gene matches: 22. Germline loops: CDR1 MDHEN, CDR2 SYDVKM. CDR3 length: 22 residues. CDR3 sequence (DNA): TGTGCCAGCAGCCTTCAATTCCCCTCGGGGACAGGCATGAGCTCCTATAATTCACCCCTCCACTTT. Encoded protein: CASSLQFPSGTGMSSYNSPLHF.

This sequence joins TRBV9 and TRBJ2-2; TRBD1 is a possible D gene (6 bases). V was clipped by 8 bases and J by 8 bases, with 10 bases between them. In germline, CDR1 is SGDLS, CDR2 YYNGEE. The CDR3 has 11 residues. Written as DNA, the CDR3 is TGTGCCAGTACGGGGACAGGGGAGCTGTTTTTT. This gives the protein CASTGTGELFF.

The chain is built from TRBV29-1 and TRBJ1-1; TRBD1 is a possible D gene (5 bases). CDR1 and CDR2 (germline): SQVTM, ANQGSEA. The CDR3 has 13 amino acids. V gave up 4 bases and J gave up 3 bases, with 12 bases separating them. The CDR3 sequence is CSVAGILDTEAFF. CDR3 coding DNA: TGCAGCGTTGCAGGGATTTTAGACACTGAAGCTTTCTTT.

The genes are TRBV6-5 and TRBJ2-3; D is unclear. The CDR3 length is 14 residues. V lost 2 bases to trimming and J lost 1 base, with 7 bases between them. Germline V CDR1 and CDR2: MNHEY, SVGAGI. The CDR3 is CASSYGQGTDTQYF. DNA for the CDR3: TGTGCCAGCAGTTACGGGCAGGGCACAGATACGCAGTATTTT.

This clone was seen a single time. This chain links TRBV19 with TRBJ1-1; D not resolved. From germline, CDR1 is LNHDA and CDR2 SQIVND (reference sequence). This CDR3 comprises 15 residues. V gave up 6 bases and J gave up 5 bases, with 19 bases separating them. The CDR3 DNA reads as TGTGCCAGTAGGGAGTTGGGTCGAAACCGGACTGAAGCTTTCTTT. Translation: CASRELGRNRTEAFF. The full variable domain, its missing parts supplied by reference TRBV19 and TRBJ1-1, is DGGITQSPKYLFRKEGQNVTLSCEQNLNHDAMYWYRQDPGQGLRLIYYSQIVNDFQKGDIAEGYSVSREKKESFPLTVTSAQKNPTAFYLCASRELGRNRTEAFFGQGTRLTVV.

The genes are TRBV4-2 and TRBJ2-7; D gene unclear. CDR1 and CDR2 from the germline V gene are LGHNA and YNFKEQ. The germline V and J ends were trimmed by 1 base and 3 bases, with 4 bases remaining between them. The CDR3 is 12 residues long. CDR3 in DNA: TGTGCCAGCAGCCAAGGACTCTACGAGCAGTACTTC. Protein product: CASSQGLYEQYF.